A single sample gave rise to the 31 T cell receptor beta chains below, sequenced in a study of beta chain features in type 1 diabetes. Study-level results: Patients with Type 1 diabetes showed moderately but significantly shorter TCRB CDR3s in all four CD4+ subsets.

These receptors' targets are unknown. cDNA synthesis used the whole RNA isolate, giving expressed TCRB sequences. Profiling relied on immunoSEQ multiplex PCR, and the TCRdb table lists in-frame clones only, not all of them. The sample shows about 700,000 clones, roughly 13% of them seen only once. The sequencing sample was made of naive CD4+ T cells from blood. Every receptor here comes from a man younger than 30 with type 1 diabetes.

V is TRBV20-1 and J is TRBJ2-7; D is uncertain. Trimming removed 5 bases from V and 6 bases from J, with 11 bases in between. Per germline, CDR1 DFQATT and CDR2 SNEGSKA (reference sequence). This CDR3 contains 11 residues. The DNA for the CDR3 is TGCAGTGCTCTAGTTACGAGCGAGCAGTACTTC. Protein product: CSALVTSEQYF.

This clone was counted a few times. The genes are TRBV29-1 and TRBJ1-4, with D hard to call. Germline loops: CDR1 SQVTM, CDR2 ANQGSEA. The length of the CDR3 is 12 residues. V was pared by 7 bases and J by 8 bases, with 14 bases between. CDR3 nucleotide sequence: TGCAGCGGAAGAATGATGGGGGAAAAACTGTTTTTT. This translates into CSGRMMGEKLFF.

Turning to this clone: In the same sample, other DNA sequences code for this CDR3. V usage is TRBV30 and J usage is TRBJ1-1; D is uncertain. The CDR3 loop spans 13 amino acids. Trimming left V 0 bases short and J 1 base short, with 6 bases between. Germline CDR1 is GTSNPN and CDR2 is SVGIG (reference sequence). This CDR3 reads CAWSVTSNTEAFF. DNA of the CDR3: TGTGCCTGGAGTGTAACTTCGAACACTGAAGCTTTCTTT.

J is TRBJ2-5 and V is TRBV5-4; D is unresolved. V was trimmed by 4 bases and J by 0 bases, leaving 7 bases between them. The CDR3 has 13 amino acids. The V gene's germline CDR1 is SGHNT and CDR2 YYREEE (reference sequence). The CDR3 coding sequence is TGTGCCAGCAGCCCGGACCACCAAGAGACCCAGTACTTC. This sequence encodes CASSPDHQETQYF.

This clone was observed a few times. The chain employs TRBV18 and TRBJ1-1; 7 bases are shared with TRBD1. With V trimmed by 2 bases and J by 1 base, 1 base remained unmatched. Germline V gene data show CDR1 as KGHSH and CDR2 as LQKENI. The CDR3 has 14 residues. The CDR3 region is CASSPTGANTEAFF. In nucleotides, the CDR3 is TGTGCCAGCTCACCAACAGGGGCGAACACTGAAGCTTTCTTT.

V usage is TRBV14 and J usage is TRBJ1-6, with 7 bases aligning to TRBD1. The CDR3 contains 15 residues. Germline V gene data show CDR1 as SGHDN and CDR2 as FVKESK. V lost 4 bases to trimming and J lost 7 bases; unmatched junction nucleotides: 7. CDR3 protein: CASSLHRGTNSPLHF. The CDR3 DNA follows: TGTGCCAGCAGCCTCCACAGGGGAACCAATTCACCCCTCCACTTT. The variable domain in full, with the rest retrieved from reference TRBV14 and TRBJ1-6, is EAGVTQFPSHSVIEKGQTVTLRCDPISGHDNLYWYRRVMGKEIKFLLHFVKESKQDESGMPNNRFLAERTGGTYSTLKVQPAELEDSGVYFCASSLHRGTNSPLHFGNGTRLTVT.

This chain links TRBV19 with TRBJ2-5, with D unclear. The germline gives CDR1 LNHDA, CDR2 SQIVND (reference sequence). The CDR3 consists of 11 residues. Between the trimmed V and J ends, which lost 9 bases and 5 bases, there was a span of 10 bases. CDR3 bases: TGTGCCAGCTCGAATTCGGAGACCCAGTACTTC. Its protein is CASSNSETQYF.

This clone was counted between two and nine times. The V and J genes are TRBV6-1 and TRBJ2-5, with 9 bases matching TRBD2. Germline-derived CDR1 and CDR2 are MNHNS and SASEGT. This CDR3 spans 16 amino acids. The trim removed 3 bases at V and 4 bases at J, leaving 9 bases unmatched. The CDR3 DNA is TGTGCCAGCAGTGAGGCGAAGCGGGGGGTTGGAGAGACCCAGTACTTC. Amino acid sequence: CASSEAKRGVGETQYF.

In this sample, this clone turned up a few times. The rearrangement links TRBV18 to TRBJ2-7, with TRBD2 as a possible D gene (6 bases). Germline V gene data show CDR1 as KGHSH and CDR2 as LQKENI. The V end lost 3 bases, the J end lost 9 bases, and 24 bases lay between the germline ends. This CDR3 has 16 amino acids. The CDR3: CASSPTEGMTPPGQYF. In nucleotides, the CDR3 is TGTGCCAGCTCACCGACGGAGGGTATGACCCCTCCCGGGCAGTACTTC.

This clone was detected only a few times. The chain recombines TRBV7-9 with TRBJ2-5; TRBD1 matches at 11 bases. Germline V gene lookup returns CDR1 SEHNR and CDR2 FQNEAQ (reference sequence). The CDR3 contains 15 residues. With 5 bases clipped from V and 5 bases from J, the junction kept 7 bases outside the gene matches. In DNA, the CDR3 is TGTGCCAGCAGCCTAGGACAGGGGGCGCCGGAGACCCAGTACTTC. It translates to CASSLGQGAPETQYF.

The CDR3 DNA sequence: TGTGCCAGCAGCCTCACGAGCCTGATGTACTTC. The encoded protein is CASSLTSLMYF. The chain employs TRBV2 and TRBJ2-5; D remains unclear. V was clipped by 6 bases and J by 13 bases, with 15 bases between them. Germline V CDR1 and CDR2: SNHLY, FYNNEI. The CDR3 sequence is 11 residues long.

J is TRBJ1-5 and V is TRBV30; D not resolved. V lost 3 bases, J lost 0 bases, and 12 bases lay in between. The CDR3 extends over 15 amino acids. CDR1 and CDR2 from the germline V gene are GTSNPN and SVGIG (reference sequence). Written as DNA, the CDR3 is TGTGCCTGGAGCGTGACCCTTGATAGCAATCAGCCCCAGCATTTT. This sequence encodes CAWSVTLDSNQPQHF.

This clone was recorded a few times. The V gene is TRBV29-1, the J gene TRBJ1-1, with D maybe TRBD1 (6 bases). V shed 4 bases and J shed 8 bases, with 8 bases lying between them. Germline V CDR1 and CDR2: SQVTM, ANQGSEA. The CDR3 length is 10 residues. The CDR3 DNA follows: TGCAGCGTTGGGGGGCCAGAAGCTTTCTTT. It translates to CSVGGPEAFF.

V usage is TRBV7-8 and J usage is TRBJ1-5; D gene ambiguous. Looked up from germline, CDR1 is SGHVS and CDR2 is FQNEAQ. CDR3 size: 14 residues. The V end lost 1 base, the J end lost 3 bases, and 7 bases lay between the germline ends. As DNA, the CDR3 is TGTGCCAGCAGCTTAGGGCAGTACAATCAGCCCCAGCATTTT. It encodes CASSLGQYNQPQHF.

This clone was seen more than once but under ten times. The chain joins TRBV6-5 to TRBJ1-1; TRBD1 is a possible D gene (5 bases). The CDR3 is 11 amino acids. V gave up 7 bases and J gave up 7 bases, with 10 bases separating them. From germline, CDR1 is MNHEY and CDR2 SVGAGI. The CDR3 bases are TGTGCCAGCACTCAGGGCATTGAAGCTTTCTTT. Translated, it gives CASTQGIEAFF.

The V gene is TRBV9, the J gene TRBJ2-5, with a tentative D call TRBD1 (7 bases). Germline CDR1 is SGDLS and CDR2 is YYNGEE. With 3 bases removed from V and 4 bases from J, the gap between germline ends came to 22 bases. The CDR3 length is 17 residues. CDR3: CASSGGAGGSVGETQYF. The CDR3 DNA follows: TGTGCCAGCAGCGGAGGGGCAGGGGGGTCAGTAGGAGAGACCCAGTACTTC.

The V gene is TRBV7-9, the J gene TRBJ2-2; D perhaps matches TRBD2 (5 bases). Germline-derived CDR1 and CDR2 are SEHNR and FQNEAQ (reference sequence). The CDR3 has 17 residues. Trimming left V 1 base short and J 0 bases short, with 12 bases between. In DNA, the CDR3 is TGTGCCAGCAGCTTAGAAGGAGGACGCACGAACACCGGGGAGCTGTTTTTT. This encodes CASSLEGGRTNTGELFF.

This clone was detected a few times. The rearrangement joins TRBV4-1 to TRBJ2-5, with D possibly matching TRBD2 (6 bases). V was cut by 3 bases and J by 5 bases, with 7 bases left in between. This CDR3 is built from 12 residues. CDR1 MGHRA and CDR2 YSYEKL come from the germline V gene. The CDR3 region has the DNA TGCGCCAGCAGCCAGACTAGTGAGACCCAGTACTTC. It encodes CASSQTSETQYF.

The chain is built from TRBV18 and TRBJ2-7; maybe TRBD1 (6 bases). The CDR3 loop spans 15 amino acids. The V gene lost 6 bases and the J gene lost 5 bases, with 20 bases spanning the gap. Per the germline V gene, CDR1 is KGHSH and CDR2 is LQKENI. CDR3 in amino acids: CASSAQGQIFDEQYF. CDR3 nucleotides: TGTGCCAGCTCGGCCCAGGGGCAGATTTTCGACGAGCAGTACTTC.

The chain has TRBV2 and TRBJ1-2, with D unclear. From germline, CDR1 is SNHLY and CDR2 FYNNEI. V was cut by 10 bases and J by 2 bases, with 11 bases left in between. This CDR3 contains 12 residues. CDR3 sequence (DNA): TGTGCCATTTCGGACGGGAACTATGGCTACACCTTC. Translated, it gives CAISDGNYGYTF. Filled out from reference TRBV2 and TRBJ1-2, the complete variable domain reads EPEVTQTPSHQVTQMGQEVILRCVPISNHLYFYWYRQILGQKVEFLVSFYNNEISEKSEIFDDQFSVERPDGSNFTLKIRSTKLEDSAMYFCAISDGNYGYTFGSGTRLTVV.

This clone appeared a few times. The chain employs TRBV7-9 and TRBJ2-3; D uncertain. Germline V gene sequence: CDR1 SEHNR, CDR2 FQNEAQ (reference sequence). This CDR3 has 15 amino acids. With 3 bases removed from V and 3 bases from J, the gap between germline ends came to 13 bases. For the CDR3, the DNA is TGTGCCAGCAGCTTTGGCCCCGCGAGGACAGATACGCAGTATTTT. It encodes CASSFGPARTDTQYF. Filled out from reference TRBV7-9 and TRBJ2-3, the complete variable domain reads DTGVSQNPRHKITKRGQNVTFRCDPISEHNRLYWYRQTLGQGPEFLTYFQNEAQLEKSRLLSDRFSAERPKGSFSTLEIQRTEQGDSAMYLCASSFGPARTDTQYFGPGTRLTVL.

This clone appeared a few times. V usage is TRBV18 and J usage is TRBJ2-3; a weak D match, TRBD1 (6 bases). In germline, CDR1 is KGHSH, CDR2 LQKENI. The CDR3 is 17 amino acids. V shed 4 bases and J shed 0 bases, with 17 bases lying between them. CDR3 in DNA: TGTGCCAGCTCACTAGGAGAGGGGACAACTAGCACAGATACGCAGTATTTT. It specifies CASSLGEGTTSTDTQYF.

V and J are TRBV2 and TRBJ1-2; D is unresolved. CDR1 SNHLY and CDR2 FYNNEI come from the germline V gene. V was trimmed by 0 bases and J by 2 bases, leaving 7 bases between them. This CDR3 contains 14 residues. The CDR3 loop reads CASSEAEINYGYTF. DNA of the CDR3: TGTGCCAGCAGTGAAGCGGAGATCAACTATGGCTACACCTTC.

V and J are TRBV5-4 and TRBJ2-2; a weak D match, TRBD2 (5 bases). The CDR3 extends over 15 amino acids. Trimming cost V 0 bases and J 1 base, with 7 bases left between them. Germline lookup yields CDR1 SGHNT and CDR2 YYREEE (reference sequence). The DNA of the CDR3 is TGTGCCAGCAGCTTGGGTCGGGAGAACACCGGGGAGCTGTTTTTT. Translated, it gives CASSLGRENTGELFF.

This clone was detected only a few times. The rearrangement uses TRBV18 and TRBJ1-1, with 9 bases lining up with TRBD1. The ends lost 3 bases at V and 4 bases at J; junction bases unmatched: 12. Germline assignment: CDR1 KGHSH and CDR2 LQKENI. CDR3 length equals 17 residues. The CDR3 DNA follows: TGTGCCAGCTCACCTCTGGCGACAGGGGGGAGCCTCACTGAAGCTTTCTTT. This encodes CASSPLATGGSLTEAFF.

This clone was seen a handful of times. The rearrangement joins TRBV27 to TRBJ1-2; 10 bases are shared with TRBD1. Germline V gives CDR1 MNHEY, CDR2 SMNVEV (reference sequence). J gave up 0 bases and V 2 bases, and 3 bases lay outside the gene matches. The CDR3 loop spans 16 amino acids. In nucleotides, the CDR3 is TGTGCCAGCAGTTTAGGCGGGACAGGGGCTAACTATGGCTACACCTTC. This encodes CASSLGGTGANYGYTF.

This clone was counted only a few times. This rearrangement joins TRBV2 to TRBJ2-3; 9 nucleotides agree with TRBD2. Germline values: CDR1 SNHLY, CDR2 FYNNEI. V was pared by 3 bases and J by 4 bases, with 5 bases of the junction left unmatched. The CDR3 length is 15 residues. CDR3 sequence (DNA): TGTGCCAGCAGTGATGGGCGGGGGGGCCCAGATACGCAGTATTTT. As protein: CASSDGRGGPDTQYF.

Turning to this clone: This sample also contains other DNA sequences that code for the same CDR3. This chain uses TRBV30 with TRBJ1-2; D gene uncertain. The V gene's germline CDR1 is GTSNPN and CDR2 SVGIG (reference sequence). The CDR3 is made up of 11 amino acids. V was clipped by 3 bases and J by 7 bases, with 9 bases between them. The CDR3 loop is CAWSRGGGYTF. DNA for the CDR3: TGTGCCTGGAGCCGGGGAGGTGGCTACACCTTC.

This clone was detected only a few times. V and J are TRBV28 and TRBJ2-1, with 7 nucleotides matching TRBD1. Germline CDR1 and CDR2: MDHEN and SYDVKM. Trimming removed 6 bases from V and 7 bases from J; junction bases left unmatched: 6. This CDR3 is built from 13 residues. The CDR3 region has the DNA TGTGCCAGCAGCCTGGGACAGAAAAATGAGCAGTTCTTC. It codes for CASSLGQKNEQFF.

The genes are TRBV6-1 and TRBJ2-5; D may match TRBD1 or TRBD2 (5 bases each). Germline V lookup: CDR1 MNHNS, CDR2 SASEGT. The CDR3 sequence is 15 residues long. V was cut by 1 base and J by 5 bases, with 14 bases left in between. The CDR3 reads CASSEVWDLGETQYF. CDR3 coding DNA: TGTGCCAGCAGTGAAGTCTGGGACCTGGGGGAGACCCAGTACTTC.

The CDR3, as DNA: TGTGCCAGCAGCTTAGGGGCAGGGGGCAATCAGCCCCAGCATTTT. Protein sequence: CASSLGAGGNQPQHF. The V call is TRBV7-9, the J call TRBJ1-5, with D possibly being TRBD1 (6 bases). V lost 1 base, J lost 2 bases, and 9 bases lay in between. This CDR3 is 15 amino acids long. CDR1 and CDR2 from the germline V gene are SEHNR and FQNEAQ (reference sequence).